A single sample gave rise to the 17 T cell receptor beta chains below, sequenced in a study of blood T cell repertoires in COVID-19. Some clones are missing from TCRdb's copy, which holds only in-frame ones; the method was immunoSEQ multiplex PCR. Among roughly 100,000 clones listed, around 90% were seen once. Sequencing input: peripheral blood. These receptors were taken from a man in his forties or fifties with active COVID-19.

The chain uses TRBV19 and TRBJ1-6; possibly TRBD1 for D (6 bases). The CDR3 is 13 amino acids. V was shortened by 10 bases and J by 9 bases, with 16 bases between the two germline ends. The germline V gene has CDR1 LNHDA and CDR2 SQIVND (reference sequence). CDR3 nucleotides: TGTGCCACCTCAGGGGAGGGTGGTTCACCCCTCCACTTT. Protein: CATSGEGGSPLHF.

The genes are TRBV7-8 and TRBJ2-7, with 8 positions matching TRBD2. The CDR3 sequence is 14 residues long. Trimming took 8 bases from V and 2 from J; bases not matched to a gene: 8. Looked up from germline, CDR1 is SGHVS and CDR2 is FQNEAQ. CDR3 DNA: TGTGCCAGCGGTAGCGGGGCGACTCCCTACGAGCAGTACTTC. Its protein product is CASGSGATPYEQYF.

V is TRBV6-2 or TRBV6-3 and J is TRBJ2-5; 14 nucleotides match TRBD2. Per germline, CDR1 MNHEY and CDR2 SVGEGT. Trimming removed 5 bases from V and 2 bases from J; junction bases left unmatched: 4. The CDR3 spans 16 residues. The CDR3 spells CASSPRTSGGQETQYF. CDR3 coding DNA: TGTGCCAGCAGTCCGAGGACTAGCGGGGGGCAAGAGACCCAGTACTTC.

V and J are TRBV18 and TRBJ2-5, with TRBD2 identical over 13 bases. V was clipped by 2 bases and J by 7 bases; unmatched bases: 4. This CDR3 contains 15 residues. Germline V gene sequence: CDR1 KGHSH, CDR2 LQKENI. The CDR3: CASSPGTSGMGTQYF. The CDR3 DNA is TGTGCCAGCTCACCAGGGACTAGCGGGATGGGGACCCAGTACTTC.

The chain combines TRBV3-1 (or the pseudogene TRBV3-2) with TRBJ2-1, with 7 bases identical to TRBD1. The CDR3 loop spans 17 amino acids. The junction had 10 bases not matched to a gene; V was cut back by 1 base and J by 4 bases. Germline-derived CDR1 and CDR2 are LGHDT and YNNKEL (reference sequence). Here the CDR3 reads CASSQVGRGGSYNEQFF. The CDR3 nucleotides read TGTGCCAGCAGCCAAGTTGGAAGAGGGGGCTCGTACAATGAGCAGTTCTTC.

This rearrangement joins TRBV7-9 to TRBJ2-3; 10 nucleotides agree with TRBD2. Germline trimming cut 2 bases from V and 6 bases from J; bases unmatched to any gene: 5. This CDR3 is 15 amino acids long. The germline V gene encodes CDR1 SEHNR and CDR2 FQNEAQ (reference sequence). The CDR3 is CASSLQRGGPDTQYF. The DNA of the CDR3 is TGTGCCAGCAGCTTACAGCGGGGGGGCCCCGATACGCAGTATTTT. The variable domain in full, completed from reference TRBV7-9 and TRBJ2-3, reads DTGVSQNPRHKITKRGQNVTFRCDPISEHNRLYWYRQTLGQGPEFLTYFQNEAQLEKSRLLSDRFSAERPKGSFSTLEIQRTEQGDSAMYLCASSLQRGGPDTQYFGPGTRLTVL.

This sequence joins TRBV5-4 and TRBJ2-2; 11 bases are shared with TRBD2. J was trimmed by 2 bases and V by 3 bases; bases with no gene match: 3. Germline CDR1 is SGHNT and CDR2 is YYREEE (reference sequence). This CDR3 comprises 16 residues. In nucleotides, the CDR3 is TGTGCCAGCAGCTCTGGGACTAGCGGAAACACCGGGGAGCTGTTTTTT. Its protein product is CASSSGTSGNTGELFF. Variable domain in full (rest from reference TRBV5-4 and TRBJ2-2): ETGVTQSPTHLIKTRGQQVTLRCSSQSGHNTVSWYQQALGQGPQFIFQYYREEENGRGNFPPRFSGLQFPNYSSELNVNALELDDSALYLCASSSGTSGNTGELFFGEGSRLTVL.

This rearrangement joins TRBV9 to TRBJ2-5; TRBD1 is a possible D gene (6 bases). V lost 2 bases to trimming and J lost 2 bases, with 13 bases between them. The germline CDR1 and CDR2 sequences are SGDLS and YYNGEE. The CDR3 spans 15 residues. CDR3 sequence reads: CASSVGTTMQETQYF. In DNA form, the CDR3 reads TGTGCCAGCAGCGTCGGGACAACCATGCAAGAGACCCAGTACTTC.

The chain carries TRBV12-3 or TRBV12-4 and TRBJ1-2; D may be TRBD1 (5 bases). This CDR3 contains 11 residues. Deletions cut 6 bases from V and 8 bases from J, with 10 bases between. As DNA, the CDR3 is TGTGCCAGCAGCGGGGGGGGAGGCTACACCTTC. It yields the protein CASSGGGGYTF.

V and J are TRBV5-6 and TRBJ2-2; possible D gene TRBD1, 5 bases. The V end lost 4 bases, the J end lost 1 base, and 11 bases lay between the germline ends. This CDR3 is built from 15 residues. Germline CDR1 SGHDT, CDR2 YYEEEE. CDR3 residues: CASSADTKNTGELFF. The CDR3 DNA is TGTGCCAGCAGCGCGGACACGAAGAACACCGGGGAGCTGTTTTTT.

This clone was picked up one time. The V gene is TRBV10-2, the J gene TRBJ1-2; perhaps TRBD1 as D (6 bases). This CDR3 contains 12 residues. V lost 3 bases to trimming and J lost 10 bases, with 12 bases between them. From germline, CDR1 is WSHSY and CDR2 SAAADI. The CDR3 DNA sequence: TGCGCCAGCAGTGAATTAACAGGGTACTACACCTTC. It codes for CASSELTGYYTF.

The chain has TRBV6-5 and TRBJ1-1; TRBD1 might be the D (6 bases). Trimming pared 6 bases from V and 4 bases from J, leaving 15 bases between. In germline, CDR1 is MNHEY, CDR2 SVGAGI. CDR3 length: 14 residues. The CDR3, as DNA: TGTGCCAGCAGAATATCAGGGGAAACCACTGAAGCTTTCTTT. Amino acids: CASRISGETTEAFF.

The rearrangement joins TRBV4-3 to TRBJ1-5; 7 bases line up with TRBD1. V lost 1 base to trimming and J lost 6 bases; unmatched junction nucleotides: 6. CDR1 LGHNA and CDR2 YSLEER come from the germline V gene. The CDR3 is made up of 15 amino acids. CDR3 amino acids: CASSQGQGRAQPQHF. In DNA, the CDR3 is TGCGCCAGCAGCCAAGGACAGGGAAGAGCTCAGCCCCAGCATTTT.

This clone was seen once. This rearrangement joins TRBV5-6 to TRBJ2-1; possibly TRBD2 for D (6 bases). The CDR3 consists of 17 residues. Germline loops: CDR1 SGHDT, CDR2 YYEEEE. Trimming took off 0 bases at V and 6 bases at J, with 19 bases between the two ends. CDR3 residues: CASSLVGSAGGFNEQFF. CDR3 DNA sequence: TGTGCCAGCAGCTTGGTCGGGTCCGCCGGGGGTTTCAATGAGCAGTTCTTC.

The CDR3 loop is CASSLDGAGGREQFF. CDR3 bases: TGTGCCAGCAGCTTAGATGGGGCAGGGGGACGGGAGCAGTTCTTC. V is TRBV7-2 and J is TRBJ2-1, with 7 bases lining up with TRBD1. J was trimmed by 10 bases and V by 1 base; bases with no gene match: 10. The germline V gene encodes CDR1 SGHTA and CDR2 FQGNSA. The CDR3 runs 15 residues.

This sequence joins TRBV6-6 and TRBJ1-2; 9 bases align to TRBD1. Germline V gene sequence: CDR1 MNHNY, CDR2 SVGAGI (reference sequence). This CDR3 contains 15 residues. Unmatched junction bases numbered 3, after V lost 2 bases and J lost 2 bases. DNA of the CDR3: TGTGCCAGCAGTTACACCGGGACAGGGAACTATGGCTACACCTTC. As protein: CASSYTGTGNYGYTF.

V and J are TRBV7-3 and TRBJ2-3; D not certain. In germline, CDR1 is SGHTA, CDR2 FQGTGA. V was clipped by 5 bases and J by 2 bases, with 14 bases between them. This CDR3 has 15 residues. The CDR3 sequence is CASSRAPRLTDTQYF. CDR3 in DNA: TGTGCCAGCAGCCGCGCGCCTAGACTCACAGATACGCAGTATTTT.